Here is one T cell receptor beta chain with its context. Only in-frame clones appear in the TCRdb table, and some are missing; sequencing was by immunoSEQ multiplex PCR. The data hold 800,000 to 1,200,000 clones, with around 78% observed a single time. This sample stems from a study of shared clonotypes between healthy human individuals. Study in general: A donor's plate count was three for CD4 naive and three for CD4 memory; CD8 naive had two and CD8 memory one.

Germline assignment: CDR1 MDHEN and CDR2 SYDVKM. V lost 2 bases, J lost 2 bases, and 12 bases lay in between. CDR3 length equals 15 residues. The rearrangement uses TRBV28 and TRBJ1-2; possible D gene TRBD1, 5 bases. Sequenced material: memory CD4+ T cells from PBMCs. Noted subset: CD45RA-negative fraction. This receptor was obtained from a man younger than 35 in good health. Some clones in this sample may be carry-over from other donors' samples. CDR3 in DNA: TGTGCCAGCAGTTTAGGGACCCCAGGCAACTATGGCTACACCTTC. Amino acids: CASSLGTPGNYGYTF.